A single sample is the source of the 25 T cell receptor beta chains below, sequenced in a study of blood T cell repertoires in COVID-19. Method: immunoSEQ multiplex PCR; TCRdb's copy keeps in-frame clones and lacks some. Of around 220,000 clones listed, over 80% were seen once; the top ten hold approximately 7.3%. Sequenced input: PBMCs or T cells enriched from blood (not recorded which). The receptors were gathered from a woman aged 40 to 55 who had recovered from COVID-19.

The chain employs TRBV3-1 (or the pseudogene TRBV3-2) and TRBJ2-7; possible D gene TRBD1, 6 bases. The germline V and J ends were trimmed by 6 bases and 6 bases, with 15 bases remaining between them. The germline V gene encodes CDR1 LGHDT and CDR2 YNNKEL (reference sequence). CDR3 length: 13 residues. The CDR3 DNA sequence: TGTGCCAGCAGAGAGAACAGGGCCTTCGAGCAGTACTTC. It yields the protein CASRENRAFEQYF.

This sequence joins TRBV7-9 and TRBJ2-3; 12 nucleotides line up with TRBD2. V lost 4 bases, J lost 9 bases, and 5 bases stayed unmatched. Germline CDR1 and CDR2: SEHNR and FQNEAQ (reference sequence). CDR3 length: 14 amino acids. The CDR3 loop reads CASSSSGRAGTQYF. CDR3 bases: TGTGCCAGCAGCTCTAGCGGGAGGGCCGGGACGCAGTATTTT.

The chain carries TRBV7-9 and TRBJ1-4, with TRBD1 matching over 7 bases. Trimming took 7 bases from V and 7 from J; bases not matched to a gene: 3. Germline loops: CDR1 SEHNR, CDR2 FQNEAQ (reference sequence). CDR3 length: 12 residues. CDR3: CASTDRIEKLFF. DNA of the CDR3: TGTGCCAGCACGGACAGGATTGAAAAACTGTTTTTT.

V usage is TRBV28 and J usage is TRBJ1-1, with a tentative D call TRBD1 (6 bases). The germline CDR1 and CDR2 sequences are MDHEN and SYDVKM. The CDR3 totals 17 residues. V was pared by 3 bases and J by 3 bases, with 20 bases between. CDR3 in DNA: TGTGCCAGCAGTTTTGGGCGGGGGCGCTACATTGACACTGAAGCTTTCTTT. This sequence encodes CASSFGRGRYIDTEAFF.

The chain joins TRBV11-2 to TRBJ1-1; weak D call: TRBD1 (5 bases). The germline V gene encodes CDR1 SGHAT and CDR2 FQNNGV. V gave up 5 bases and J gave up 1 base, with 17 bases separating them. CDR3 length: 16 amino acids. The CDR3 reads CASSRGTYLGNTEAFF. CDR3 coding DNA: TGTGCCAGCAGCCGGGGGACGTATTTGGGGAACACTGAAGCTTTCTTT.

The DNA for the CDR3 is TGTGCCATCAGTGAGTCTCTGGACAGGGGGACGAACACCGGGGAGCTGTTTTTT. Translating gives CAISESLDRGTNTGELFF. J is TRBJ2-2 and V is TRBV10-3; 10 bases are a match to TRBD1. Trimming at V came to 0 bases and at J to 0 bases, leaving 4 bases not matched to a gene. Germline loops: CDR1 ENHRY, CDR2 SYGVKD. The CDR3 covers 18 residues.

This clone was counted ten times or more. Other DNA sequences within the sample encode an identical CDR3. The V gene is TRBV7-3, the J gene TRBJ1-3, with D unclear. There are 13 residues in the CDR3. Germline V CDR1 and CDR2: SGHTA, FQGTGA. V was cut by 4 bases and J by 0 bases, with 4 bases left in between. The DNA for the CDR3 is TGTGCCAGCAGCTCCAACTCTGGAAACACCATATATTTT. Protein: CASSSNSGNTIYF.

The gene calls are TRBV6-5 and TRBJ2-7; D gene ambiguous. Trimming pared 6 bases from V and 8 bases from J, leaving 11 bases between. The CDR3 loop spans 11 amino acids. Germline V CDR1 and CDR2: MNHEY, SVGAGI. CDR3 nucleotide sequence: TGTGCCAGCAGGTATACAAGAAAGCAGTACGTC. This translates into CASRYTRKQYV.

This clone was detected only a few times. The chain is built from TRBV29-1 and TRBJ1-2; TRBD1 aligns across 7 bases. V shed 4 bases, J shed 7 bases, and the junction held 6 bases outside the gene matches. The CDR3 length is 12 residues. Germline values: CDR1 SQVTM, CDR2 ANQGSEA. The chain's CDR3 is CSVVIGGSGYTF. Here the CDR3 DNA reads TGCAGCGTTGTAATAGGGGGCAGTGGCTACACCTTC.

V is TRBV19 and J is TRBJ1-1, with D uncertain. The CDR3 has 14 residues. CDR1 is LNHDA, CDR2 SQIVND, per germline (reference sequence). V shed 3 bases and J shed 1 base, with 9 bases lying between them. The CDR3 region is CASSMSQKNTEAFF. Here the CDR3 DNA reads TGTGCCAGTAGTATGTCCCAGAAGAACACTGAAGCTTTCTTT.

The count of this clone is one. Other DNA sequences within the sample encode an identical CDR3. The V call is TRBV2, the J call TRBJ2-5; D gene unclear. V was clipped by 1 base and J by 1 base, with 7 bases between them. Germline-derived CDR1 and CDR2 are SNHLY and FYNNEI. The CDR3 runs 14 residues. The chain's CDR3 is CASSEGAIQETQYF. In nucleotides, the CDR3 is TGTGCCAGCAGTGAAGGCGCAATCCAAGAGACCCAGTACTTC. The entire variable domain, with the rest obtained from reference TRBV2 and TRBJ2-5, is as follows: EPEVTQTPSHQVTQMGQEVILRCVPISNHLYFYWYRQILGQKVEFLVSFYNNEISEKSEIFDDQFSVERPDGSNFTLKIRSTKLEDSAMYFCASSEGAIQETQYFGPGTRLLVL.

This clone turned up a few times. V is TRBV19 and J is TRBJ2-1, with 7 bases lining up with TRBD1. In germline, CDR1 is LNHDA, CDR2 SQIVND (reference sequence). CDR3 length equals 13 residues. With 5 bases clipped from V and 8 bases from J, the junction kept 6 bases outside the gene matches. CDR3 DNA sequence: TGTGCCAGTAGTGACAGGGTGAGTGATGAGCAGTTCTTC. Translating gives CASSDRVSDEQFF. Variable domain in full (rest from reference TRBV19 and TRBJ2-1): DGGITQSPKYLFRKEGQNVTLSCEQNLNHDAMYWYRQDPGQGLRLIYYSQIVNDFQKGDIAEGYSVSREKKESFPLTVTSAQKNPTAFYLCASSDRVSDEQFFGPGTRLTVL.

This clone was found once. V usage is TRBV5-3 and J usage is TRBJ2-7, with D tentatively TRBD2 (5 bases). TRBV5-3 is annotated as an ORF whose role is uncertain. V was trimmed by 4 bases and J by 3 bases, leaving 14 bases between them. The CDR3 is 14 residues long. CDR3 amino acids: CARSPPGLSYEQYV. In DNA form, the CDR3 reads TGTGCCAGAAGCCCCCCCGGACTTAGCTACGAGCAGTACGTC.

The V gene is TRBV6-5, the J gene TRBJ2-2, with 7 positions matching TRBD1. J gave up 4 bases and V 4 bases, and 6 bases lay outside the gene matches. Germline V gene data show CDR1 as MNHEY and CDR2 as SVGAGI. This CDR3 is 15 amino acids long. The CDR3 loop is CASSWGQYPTGELFF. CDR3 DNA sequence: TGTGCCAGCAGTTGGGGACAGTACCCCACCGGGGAGCTGTTTTTT.

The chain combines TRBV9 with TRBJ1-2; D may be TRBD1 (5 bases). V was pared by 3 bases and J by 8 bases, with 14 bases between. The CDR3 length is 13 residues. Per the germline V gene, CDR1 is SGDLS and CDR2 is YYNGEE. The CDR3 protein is CASSAGGGYGYTF. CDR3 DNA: TGTGCCAGCAGCGCCGGGGGAGGGTACGGCTACACCTTC.

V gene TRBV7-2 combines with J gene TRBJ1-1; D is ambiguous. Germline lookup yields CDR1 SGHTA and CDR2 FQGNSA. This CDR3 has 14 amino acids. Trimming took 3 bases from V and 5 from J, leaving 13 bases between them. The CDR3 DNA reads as TGTGCCAGCAGCTTGGCCCCGAGCAGGACTGAAGCTTTCTTT. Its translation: CASSLAPSRTEAFF.

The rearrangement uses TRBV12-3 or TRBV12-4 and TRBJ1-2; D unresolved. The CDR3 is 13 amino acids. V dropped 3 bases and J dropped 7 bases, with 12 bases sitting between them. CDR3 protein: CASSFPGIGGYTF. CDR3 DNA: TGTGCCAGCAGTTTTCCGGGAATTGGTGGCTACACCTTC.

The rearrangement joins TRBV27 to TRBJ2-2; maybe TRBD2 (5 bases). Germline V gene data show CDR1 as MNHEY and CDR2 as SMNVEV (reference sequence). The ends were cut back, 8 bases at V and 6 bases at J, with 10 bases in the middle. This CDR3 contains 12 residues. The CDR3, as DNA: TGTGCCAGCGGACTGCCGGCCGGGGAGCTGTTTTTT. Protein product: CASGLPAGELFF.

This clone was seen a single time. The CDR3 region has the DNA TGTGCCAGCAGCGGGACAGTCCCTCCTTCCGAGCAGTACGTC. It encodes CASSGTVPPSEQYV. This chain uses TRBV2 with TRBJ2-7, with 7 bases that match TRBD1. Unmatched junction bases numbered 11, after V lost 6 bases and J lost 6 bases. Germline loops: CDR1 SNHLY, CDR2 FYNNEI. The CDR3 has 14 residues.

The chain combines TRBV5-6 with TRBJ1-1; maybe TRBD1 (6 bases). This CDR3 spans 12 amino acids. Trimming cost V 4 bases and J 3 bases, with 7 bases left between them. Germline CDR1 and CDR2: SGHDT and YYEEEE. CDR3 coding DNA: TGTGCCAGCAGCCCAGGGGACACTGAAGCTTTCTTT. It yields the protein CASSPGDTEAFF.

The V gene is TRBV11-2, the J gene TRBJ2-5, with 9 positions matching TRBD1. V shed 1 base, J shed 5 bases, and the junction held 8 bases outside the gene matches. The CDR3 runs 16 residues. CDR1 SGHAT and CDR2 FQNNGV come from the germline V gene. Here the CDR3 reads CASSLAGTGRWETQYF. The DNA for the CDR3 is TGTGCCAGCAGCTTAGCAGGGACAGGGAGATGGGAGACCCAGTACTTC.

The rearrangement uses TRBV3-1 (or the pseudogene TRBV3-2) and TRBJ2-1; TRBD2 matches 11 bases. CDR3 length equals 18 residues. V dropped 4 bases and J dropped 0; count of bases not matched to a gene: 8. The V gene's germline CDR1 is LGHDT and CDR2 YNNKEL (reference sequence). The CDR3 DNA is TGTGCCAGCAGCCGGAAGACTAGCGGGGTTAGCTCCTACAATGAGCAGTTCTTC. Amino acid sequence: CASSRKTSGVSSYNEQFF.

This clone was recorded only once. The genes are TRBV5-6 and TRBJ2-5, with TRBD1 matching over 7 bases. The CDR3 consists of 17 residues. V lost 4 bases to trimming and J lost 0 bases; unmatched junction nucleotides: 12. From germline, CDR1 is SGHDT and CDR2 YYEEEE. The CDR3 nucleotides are TGTGCCAGCAGCCCCCAACGGACAGGAGTGTACCAAGAGACCCAGTACTTC. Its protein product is CASSPQRTGVYQETQYF.

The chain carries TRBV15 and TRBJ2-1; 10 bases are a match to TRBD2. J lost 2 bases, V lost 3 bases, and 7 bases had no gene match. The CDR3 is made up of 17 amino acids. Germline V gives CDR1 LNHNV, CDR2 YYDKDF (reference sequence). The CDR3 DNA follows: TGTGCCACCAGCAGGTGGATAGCGGGAGGAACCTACAATGAGCAGTTCTTC. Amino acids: CATSRWIAGGTYNEQFF.

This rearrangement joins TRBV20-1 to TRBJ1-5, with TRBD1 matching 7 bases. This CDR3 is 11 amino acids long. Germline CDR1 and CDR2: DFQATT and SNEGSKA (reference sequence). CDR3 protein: CSTGADQPQHF. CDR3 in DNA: TGCAGCACAGGGGCGGATCAGCCCCAGCATTTT.